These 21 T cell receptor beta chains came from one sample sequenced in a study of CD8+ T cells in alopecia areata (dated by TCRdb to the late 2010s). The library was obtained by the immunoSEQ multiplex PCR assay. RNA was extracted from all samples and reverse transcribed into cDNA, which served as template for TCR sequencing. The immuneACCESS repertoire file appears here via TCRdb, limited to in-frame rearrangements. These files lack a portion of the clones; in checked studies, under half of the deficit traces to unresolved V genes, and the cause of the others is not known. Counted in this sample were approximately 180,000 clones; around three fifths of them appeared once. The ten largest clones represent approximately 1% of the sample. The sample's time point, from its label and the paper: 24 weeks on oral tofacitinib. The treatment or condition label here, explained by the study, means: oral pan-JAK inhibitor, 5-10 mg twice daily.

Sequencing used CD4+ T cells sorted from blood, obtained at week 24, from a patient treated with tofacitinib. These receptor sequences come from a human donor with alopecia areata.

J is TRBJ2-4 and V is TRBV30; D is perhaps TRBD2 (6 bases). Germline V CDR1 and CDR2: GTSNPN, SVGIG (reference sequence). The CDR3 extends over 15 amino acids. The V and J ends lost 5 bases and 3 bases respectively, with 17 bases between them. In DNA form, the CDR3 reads TGTGCCTGGCAGGACTACCAGTTTGGCAAAAACATTCAGTACTTC. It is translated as CAWQDYQFGKNIQYF.

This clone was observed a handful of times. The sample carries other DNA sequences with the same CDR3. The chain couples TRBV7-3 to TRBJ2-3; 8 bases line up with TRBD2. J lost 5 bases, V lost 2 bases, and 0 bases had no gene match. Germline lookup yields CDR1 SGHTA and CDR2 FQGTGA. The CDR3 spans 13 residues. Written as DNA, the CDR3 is TGTGCCAGCAGCTTACGGGAGGGAGATACGCAGTATTTT. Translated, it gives CASSLREGDTQYF.

The CDR3 nucleotides are TGTGCCAGCAGTTTCGGTCTGGGCAGGGGGCAAGATACGCAGTATTTT. The encoded protein is CASSFGLGRGQDTQYF. The rearrangement uses TRBV27 and TRBJ2-3; 8 bases line up with TRBD1. Germline CDR1 reads MNHEY; CDR2 reads SMNVEV (reference sequence). V dropped 3 bases and J dropped 5; count of bases not matched to a gene: 10. The CDR3 totals 16 residues.

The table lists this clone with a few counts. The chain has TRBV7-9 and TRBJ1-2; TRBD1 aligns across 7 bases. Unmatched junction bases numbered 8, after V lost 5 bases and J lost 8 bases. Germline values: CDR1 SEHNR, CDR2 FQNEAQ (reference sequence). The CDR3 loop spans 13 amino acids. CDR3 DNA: TGTGCCAGCAGCGGCGGGACAGCTCGAGGCTACACCTTC. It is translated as CASSGGTARGYTF.

The CDR3 here is CASSQEAGTGELFF. The CDR3 DNA is TGCGCCAGCAGCCAAGAGGCGGGCACCGGGGAGCTGTTTTTT. The gene calls are TRBV5-1 and TRBJ2-2; a possible D gene is TRBD2 (5 bases). The CDR3 consists of 14 residues. Germline V gene data show CDR1 as SGHRS and CDR2 as YFSETQ. Trimming shortened V by 4 bases and J by 4 bases, and 11 bases separated the two germline ends.

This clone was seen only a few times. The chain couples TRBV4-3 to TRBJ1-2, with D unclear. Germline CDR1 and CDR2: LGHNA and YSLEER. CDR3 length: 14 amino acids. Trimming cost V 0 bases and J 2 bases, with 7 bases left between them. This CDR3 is CASSQDNQNYGYTF. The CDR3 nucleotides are TGCGCCAGCAGCCAAGATAACCAGAACTATGGCTACACCTTC.

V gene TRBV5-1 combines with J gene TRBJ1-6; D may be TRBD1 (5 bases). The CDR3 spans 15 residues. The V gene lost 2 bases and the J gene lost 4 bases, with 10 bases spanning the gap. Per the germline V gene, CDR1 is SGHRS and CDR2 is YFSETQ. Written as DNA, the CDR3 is TGCGCCAGCAGCTTACAGGTGACTTATAATTCACCCCTCCACTTT. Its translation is CASSLQVTYNSPLHF.

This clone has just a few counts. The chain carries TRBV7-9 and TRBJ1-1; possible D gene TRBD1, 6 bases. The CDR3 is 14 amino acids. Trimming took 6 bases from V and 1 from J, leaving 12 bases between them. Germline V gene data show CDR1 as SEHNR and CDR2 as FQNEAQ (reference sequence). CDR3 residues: CASSRSGANTEAFF. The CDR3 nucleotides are TGTGCCAGCAGTCGCTCGGGGGCGAACACTGAAGCTTTCTTT.

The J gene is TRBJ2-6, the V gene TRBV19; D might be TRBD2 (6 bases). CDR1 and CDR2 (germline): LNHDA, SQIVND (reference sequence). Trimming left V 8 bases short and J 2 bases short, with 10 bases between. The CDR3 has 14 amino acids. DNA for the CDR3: TGTGCCAGTGACACGGGAGCTGGGGCCAACGTCCTGACTTTC. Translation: CASDTGAGANVLTF.

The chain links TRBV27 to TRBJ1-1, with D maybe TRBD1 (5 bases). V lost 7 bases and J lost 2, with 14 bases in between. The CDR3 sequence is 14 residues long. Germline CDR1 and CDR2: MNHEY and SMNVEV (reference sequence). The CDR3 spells CASTPLGPNTEAFF. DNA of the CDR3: TGTGCCAGCACCCCTCTGGGGCCAAACACTGAAGCTTTCTTT.

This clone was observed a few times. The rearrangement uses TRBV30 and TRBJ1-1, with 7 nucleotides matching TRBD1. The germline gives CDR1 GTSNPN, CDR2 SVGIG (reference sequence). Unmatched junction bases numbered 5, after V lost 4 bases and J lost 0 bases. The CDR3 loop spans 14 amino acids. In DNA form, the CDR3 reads TGTGCCTGGAAATGGGGACAGCTGAACACTGAAGCTTTCTTT. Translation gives CAWKWGQLNTEAFF.

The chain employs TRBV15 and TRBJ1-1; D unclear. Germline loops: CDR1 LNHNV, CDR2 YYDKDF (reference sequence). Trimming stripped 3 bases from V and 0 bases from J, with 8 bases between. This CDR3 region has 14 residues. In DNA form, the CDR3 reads TGTGCCACCAGCAGGGCAGGCGTGAACACTGAAGCTTTCTTT. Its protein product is CATSRAGVNTEAFF. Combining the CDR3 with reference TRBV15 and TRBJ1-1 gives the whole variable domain DAMVIQNPRYQVTQFGKPVTLSCSQTLNHNVMYWYQQKSSQAPKLLFHYYDKDFNNEADTPDNFQSRRPNTSFCFLDIRSPGLGDTAMYLCATSRAGVNTEAFFGQGTRLTVV.

CDR3 DNA sequence: TGTGCCTGGAGTCCCTGGGCAGTCGACTCGTATAATTCACCCCTCCACTTT. It encodes CAWSPWAVDSYNSPLHF. This chain links TRBV30 with TRBJ1-6; D not resolved. The ends were cut back, 2 bases at V and 4 bases at J, with 18 bases in the middle. Germline V gives CDR1 GTSNPN, CDR2 SVGIG (reference sequence). The CDR3 runs 17 residues.

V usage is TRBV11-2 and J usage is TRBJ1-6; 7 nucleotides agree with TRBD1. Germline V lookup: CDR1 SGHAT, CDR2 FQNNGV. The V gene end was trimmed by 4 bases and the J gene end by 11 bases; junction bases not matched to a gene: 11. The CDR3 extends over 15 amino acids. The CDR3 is CASSSFTGTETPLHF. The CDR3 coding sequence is TGTGCCAGCAGCTCATTCACCGGGACAGAGACACCCCTCCACTTT.

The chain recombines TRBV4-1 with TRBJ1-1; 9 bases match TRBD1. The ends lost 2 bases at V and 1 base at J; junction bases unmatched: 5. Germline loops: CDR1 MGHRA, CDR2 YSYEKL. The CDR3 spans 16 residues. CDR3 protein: CASSQPSTGGNTEAFF. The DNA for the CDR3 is TGCGCCAGCAGCCAACCTTCGACAGGGGGGAACACTGAAGCTTTCTTT.

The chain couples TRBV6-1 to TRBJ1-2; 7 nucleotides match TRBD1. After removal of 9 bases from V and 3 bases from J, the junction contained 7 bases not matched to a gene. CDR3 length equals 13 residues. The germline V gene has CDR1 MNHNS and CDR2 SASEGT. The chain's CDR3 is CASETRGYYGYTF. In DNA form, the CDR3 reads TGTGCCAGTGAGACCAGGGGGTACTATGGCTACACCTTC.

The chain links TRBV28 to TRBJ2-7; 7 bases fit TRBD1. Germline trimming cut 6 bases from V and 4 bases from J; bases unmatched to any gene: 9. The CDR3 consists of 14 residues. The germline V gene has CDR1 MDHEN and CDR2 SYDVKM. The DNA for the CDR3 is TGTGCCAGCAGCCACGGGACAGTTGTATACGAGCAGTACTTC. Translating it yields CASSHGTVVYEQYF.

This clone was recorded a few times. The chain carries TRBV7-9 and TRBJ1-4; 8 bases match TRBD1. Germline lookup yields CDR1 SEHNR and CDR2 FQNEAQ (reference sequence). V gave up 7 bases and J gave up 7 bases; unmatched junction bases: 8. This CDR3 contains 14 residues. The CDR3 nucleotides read TGTGCCAGCACCACGACAGGGGAGGGTGAAAAACTGTTTTTT. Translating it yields CASTTTGEGEKLFF.

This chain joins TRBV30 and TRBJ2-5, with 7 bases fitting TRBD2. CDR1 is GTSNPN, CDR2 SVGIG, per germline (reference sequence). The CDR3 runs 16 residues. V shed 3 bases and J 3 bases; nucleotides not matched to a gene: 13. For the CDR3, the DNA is TGTGCCTGGAGCCTAGGTGACCGGGGGAGGGAAGAGACCCAGTACTTC. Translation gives CAWSLGDRGREETQYF.

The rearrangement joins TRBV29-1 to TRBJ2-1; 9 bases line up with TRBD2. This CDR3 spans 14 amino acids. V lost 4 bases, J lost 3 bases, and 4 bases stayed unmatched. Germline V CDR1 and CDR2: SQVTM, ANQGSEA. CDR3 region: CSVGRSGGYNEQFF. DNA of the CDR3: TGCAGCGTTGGCCGTAGCGGGGGCTACAATGAGCAGTTCTTC.

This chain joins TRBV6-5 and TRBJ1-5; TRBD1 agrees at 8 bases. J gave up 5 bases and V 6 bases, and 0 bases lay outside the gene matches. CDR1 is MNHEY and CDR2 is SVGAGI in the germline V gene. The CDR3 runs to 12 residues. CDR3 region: CASRQGDQPQHF. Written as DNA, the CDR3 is TGTGCCAGCAGACAGGGGGATCAGCCCCAGCATTTT.